These 26 T cell receptor beta chains originate from one sample sequenced in a study of T cells in Graves' hyperthyroidism and ophthalmopathy (dated by TCRdb to between 2018 and 2020). Library prep was done by multiplex PCR. The run used an Illumina HiSeq 2000. Amplification of TCR beta CDR3 regions was carried out from RNA transcripts. The first round of RT-PCR for the TCR CDR3 was performed with the HTBI primer set and the Qiagen OneStep RT-PCR kit. TCRdb reprocessing: public reads trimmed at Q25 with fastp, clones called with MiXCR, in-frame beta chains kept. Every distinct CDR3 protein forms one entry, paired with its most common genes and DNA. The sample contains under 400,000 distinct CDR3 sequences, 13% of them found a single time. The ten most abundant clones make up around 9.2% of the sample. The specimen was blood. The receptor set was obtained from a woman aged 18-29 years with Graves' hyperthyroidism.

This clonotype was recorded a few times. The chain is built from TRBV12-3 or TRBV12-4 and TRBJ1-1; tentative D call: TRBD1 (5 bases). The CDR3 spans 13 residues. V was trimmed by 3 bases and J by 7 bases, leaving 12 bases between them. The CDR3, as DNA: TGTGCCAGCAGTTTTGCGGGGGGGGGTGAAGCTTTCTTT. As protein: CASSFAGGGEAFF.

This clonotype was seen at least ten times. This chain joins TRBV7-2 and TRBJ2-7; 7 bases line up with TRBD1. This CDR3 has 15 amino acids. From germline, CDR1 is SGHTA and CDR2 FQGNSA. The junction had 9 bases not matched to a gene; V was cut back by 5 bases and J by 2 bases. The CDR3 loop reads CASSPPPGQTYEQYF. CDR3 sequence (DNA): TGTGCCAGCAGCCCACCTCCGGGACAGACCTACGAGCAGTACTTC.

This chain uses TRBV20-1 with TRBJ1-1; no clear D. The germline gives CDR1 DFQATT, CDR2 SNEGSKA (reference sequence). There are 13 residues in the CDR3. The CDR3 nucleotides are TGCAGCCCCCAGAAGGCCGGGATCACTGAAGCTTTCTTT. Its translation is CSPQKAGITEAFF.

This clonotype was seen only a few times. The genes are TRBV6-1 and TRBJ1-1; 8 nucleotides match TRBD1. With 7 bases clipped from V and 5 bases from J, the junction kept 9 bases outside the gene matches. The CDR3 has 14 amino acids. Germline V lookup: CDR1 MNHNS, CDR2 SASEGT. The CDR3 DNA is TGTGCCAGCACCAGGGGGCAGGAGGCTACTGAAGCTTTCTTT. Protein: CASTRGQEATEAFF.

This clonotype was observed many times. The chain combines TRBV5-8 with TRBJ2-7; 8 bases map to TRBD1. The germline gives CDR1 SGHTS, CDR2 YDEGEE. V lost 4 bases and J lost 5; bases outside the gene matches: 2. The CDR3 length is 12 residues. DNA for the CDR3: TGTGCCAGCAGCGCGGACAGGGACGAGCAGTACTTC. Protein sequence: CASSADRDEQYF.

This clonotype was found many times. The chain recombines TRBV24-1 with TRBJ2-3, with D perhaps TRBD1 (5 bases). CDR1 and CDR2 (germline): KGHDR, SFDVKD. CDR3 size: 15 residues. Trimming removed 7 bases at V and 2 bases at J, with 15 bases between. The CDR3 here is CATRAGRTSTDTQYF. The CDR3 DNA sequence: TGTGCCACCAGGGCAGGGCGGACCTCCACAGATACGCAGTATTTT.

This clonotype was picked up a small number of times. This chain connects TRBV19 to TRBJ2-1; 10 bases map to TRBD2. V shed 5 bases, J shed 7 bases, and the junction held 17 bases outside the gene matches. The CDR3 consists of 18 residues. CDR1 is LNHDA and CDR2 is SQIVND in the germline V gene (reference sequence). The CDR3 sequence: CASSLDSGTSGMGNEQFF. The CDR3 coding sequence is TGTGCCAGTAGTCTTGACAGTGGTACTAGCGGGATGGGTAATGAGCAGTTCTTC.

This clonotype was observed many times. The chain carries TRBV11-2 and TRBJ2-1; TRBD2 agrees at 8 bases. There are 15 residues in the CDR3. Trimming took 1 base from V and 10 from J; bases not matched to a gene: 9. Germline-derived CDR1 and CDR2 are SGHAT and FQNNGV. CDR3 DNA sequence: TGTGCCAGCAGCTTAGTAGGGGGACTAGTCGTCGAGCAGTTCTTC. It translates to CASSLVGGLVVEQFF.

This chain uses TRBV20-1 with TRBJ1-2; D is undetermined. V was cut by 4 bases and J by 6 bases, with 24 bases left in between. This CDR3 spans 16 amino acids. Germline lookup yields CDR1 DFQATT and CDR2 SNEGSKA (reference sequence). The CDR3 spells CSATSVLDTIGNGYTF. DNA for the CDR3: TGCAGTGCTACTTCTGTTCTAGACACCATAGGGAATGGCTACACCTTC.

In this sample, this clonotype turned up many times. The rearrangement links TRBV20-1 to TRBJ2-7; 8 nucleotides line up with TRBD2. CDR1 and CDR2 from the germline V gene are DFQATT and SNEGSKA (reference sequence). This CDR3 comprises 15 residues. Losses at the gene ends were 0 bases for V and 3 bases for J; bases not matched to a gene: 7. This chain's CDR3 is CSARDQTSGYYEQYF. CDR3 nucleotides: TGCAGTGCTAGAGATCAAACTAGCGGTTACTACGAGCAGTACTTC.

This clonotype was detected ten times or more. CDR3 sequence reads: CASSLASEGQHQDTQYF. In nucleotides, the CDR3 is TGTGCCAGCAGTTTGGCGTCCGAAGGGCAGCACCAAGATACGCAGTATTTT. J is TRBJ2-3 and V is TRBV28; D is ambiguous. The CDR3 totals 17 residues. Germline CDR1 MDHEN, CDR2 SYDVKM. Trimming left V 3 bases short and J 5 bases short, with 21 bases between.

This clonotype was counted ten times or more. The chain couples TRBV18 to TRBJ2-1, with 9 nucleotides matching TRBD2. The CDR3 length is 13 residues. V lost 4 bases, J lost 10 bases, and 5 bases stayed unmatched. Germline V gives CDR1 KGHSH, CDR2 LQKENI. The CDR3, as DNA: TGTGCCAGCTCACGGACTAGCGACGGCGAGCAGTTCTTC. This codes for CASSRTSDGEQFF.

In its sample, this clonotype was seen many times. This chain connects TRBV15 to TRBJ1-1, with 9 bases aligning to TRBD1. V shed 4 bases, J shed 3 bases, and the junction held 6 bases outside the gene matches. The V gene's germline CDR1 is LNHNV and CDR2 YYDKDF (reference sequence). The CDR3 length is 15 residues. In DNA form, the CDR3 reads TGTGCCACCAGCAACAACAGGGGGCACGACACTGAAGCTTTCTTT. Encoded protein: CATSNNRGHDTEAFF. Variable domain in full (rest from reference TRBV15 and TRBJ1-1): DAMVIQNPRYQVTQFGKPVTLSCSQTLNHNVMYWYQQKSSQAPKLLFHYYDKDFNNEADTPDNFQSRRPNTSFCFLDIRSPGLGDTAMYLCATSNNRGHDTEAFFGQGTRLTVV.

This clonotype has at least ten counts. This rearrangement joins TRBV10-3 to TRBJ2-1, with 11 bases identical to TRBD2. The V gene end was trimmed by 4 bases and the J gene end by 0 bases; junction bases not matched to a gene: 17. CDR3 length: 21 residues. Germline CDR1 reads ENHRY; CDR2 reads SYGVKD. Here the CDR3 DNA reads TGTGCCATCAGTGTCCCCCATCTAGCGGGAGGTCCCAACCCCTCCTACAATGAGCAGTTCTTC. As protein: CAISVPHLAGGPNPSYNEQFF.

This clonotype was picked up many times. The chain has TRBV11-2 and TRBJ2-1; 9 bases are a match to TRBD1. There are 15 residues in the CDR3. The V gene end was trimmed by 4 bases and the J gene end by 4 bases; junction bases not matched to a gene: 5. The germline CDR1 and CDR2 sequences are SGHAT and FQNNGV. This chain's CDR3 is CASSSRDRAYNEQFF. CDR3 in DNA: TGTGCCAGCAGCTCCCGGGACAGGGCTTACAATGAGCAGTTCTTC.

This clonotype came up many times. The chain has TRBV6-2 or TRBV6-3 and TRBJ2-7, with TRBD1 matching over 11 bases. The J segment lost 6 bases and the V segment lost 7 bases, leaving 8 bases of the junction unmatched. The CDR3 is 14 residues long. Germline V lookup: CDR1 MNHEY, CDR2 SVGEGT. The CDR3 DNA follows: TGTGCCAGCACCTCCTCGGACAGGGGGCGCGAGCAGTACTTC. Translation gives CASTSSDRGREQYF.

The chain combines TRBV6-9 with TRBJ2-2; D remains unclear. Per the germline V gene, CDR1 is MNHGY and CDR2 is SVAAGI. This CDR3 is 16 amino acids long. V dropped 2 bases and J dropped 7 bases, with 17 bases sitting between them. CDR3: CASSYGSAVCGGELFF. DNA of the CDR3: TGTGCCAGCAGTTATGGGTCCGCGGTCTGTGGCGGGGAGCTGTTTTTT.

This clonotype was seen a handful of times. The chain couples TRBV6-5 to TRBJ1-4; TRBD1 aligns across 8 bases. The V segment lost 0 bases and the J segment 13 bases; nucleotides outside the gene matches: 13. CDR3 length: 16 residues. Germline V CDR1 and CDR2: MNHEY, SVGAGI. CDR3 nucleotides: TGTGCCAGCAGTTACTCCTTAGGGCAGGGGGCGGGTATACTGTTTTTT. This codes for CASSYSLGQGAGILFF.

Turning to this clonotype: A much larger clone lies one base from this, so it may be a read error. The conserved phenylalanine or tryptophan is not found at the CDR3 terminus, so this likely reflects a read error. The chain has TRBV12-3 or TRBV12-4 and TRBJ1-2; TRBD1 agrees at 9 bases. Trimming removed 3 bases from V and 8 bases from J; junction bases left unmatched: 13. This CDR3 has 16 residues. The CDR3 loop reads CASSLGQGGDWGGYTS. The CDR3, as DNA: TGTGCCAGCAGTTTGGGACAGGGAGGGGATTGGGGAGGCTACACCTCC.

This clonotype appeared many times. The chain's CDR3 is CASSYSIPGNTEAFF. In DNA form, the CDR3 reads TGTGCCAGCAGTTACTCTATTCCAGGGAACACTGAAGCTTTCTTT. The chain joins TRBV6-2 or TRBV6-3 to TRBJ1-1; D unclear. CDR3 length: 15 residues. V was pared by 0 bases and J by 1 base, with 9 bases between. Germline CDR1 reads MNHEY; CDR2 reads SVGEGT.

This clonotype was seen at least ten times. The chain has TRBV27 and TRBJ1-3; TRBD1 aligns across 7 bases. This CDR3 has 16 residues. The germline V gene has CDR1 MNHEY and CDR2 SMNVEV (reference sequence). J was trimmed by 0 bases and V by 5 bases; bases with no gene match: 7. For the CDR3, the DNA is TGTGCCAGCAGTCGGACCGGGACAGACTCTGGAAACACCATATATTTT. Its translation is CASSRTGTDSGNTIYF.

This clonotype was seen many times. The CDR3 loop reads CASSSPRTGGNGYTF. CDR3 nucleotide sequence: TGTGCCAGCAGTTCCCCCCGGACAGGGGGTAATGGCTACACCTTC. This chain joins TRBV28 and TRBJ1-2; 10 bases are a match to TRBD1. Germline V gene sequence: CDR1 MDHEN, CDR2 SYDVKM. This CDR3 contains 15 residues. Trimming at V came to 4 bases and at J to 6 bases, leaving 8 bases not matched to a gene.

At least ten counts were recorded for this clonotype. This chain links TRBV7-2 with TRBJ2-1, with D possibly TRBD2 on 6 matching bases. V dropped 5 bases and J dropped 3 bases, with 14 bases sitting between them. The CDR3 has 15 residues. Germline assignment: CDR1 SGHTA and CDR2 FQGNSA. CDR3 coding DNA: TGTGCCAGCAGCCCTAAGGTGACTAGCTACAATGAGCAGTTCTTC. This sequence encodes CASSPKVTSYNEQFF.

The chain uses TRBV27 and TRBJ2-5; a possible D gene is TRBD2 (6 bases). From germline, CDR1 is MNHEY and CDR2 SMNVEV (reference sequence). The CDR3 runs 15 residues. Trimming left V 1 base short and J 2 bases short, with 11 bases between. The CDR3 DNA reads as TGTGCCAGCAGTTTATACGGGGGAAGGCAAGAGACCCAGTACTTC. This encodes CASSLYGGRQETQYF.

This clonotype was counted between two and nine times. This rearrangement joins TRBV6-2 or TRBV6-3 to TRBJ1-1, with 7 bases that match TRBD1. Germline CDR1 MNHEY, CDR2 SVGEGT. The CDR3 loop spans 14 amino acids. The J segment lost 2 bases and the V segment lost 7 bases, leaving 7 bases of the junction unmatched. Written as DNA, the CDR3 is TGTGCCAGCACCTTGGGACAGTCAAACACTGAAGCTTTCTTT. Amino acids: CASTLGQSNTEAFF.

This clonotype was detected ten times or more. The chain uses TRBV9 and TRBJ2-3, with D perhaps TRBD1 (7 bases). Trimming took off 2 bases at V and 8 bases at J, with 21 bases between the two ends. Germline CDR1 and CDR2: SGDLS and YYNGEE. This CDR3 contains 16 residues. The CDR3 protein is CASSVGGGGPLGTQYF. The CDR3 nucleotides read TGTGCCAGCAGCGTTGGCGGAGGGGGCCCCCTAGGTACGCAGTATTTT.